This paragraph reports one T cell receptor beta chain. Treatment meaning: roughly 20 received Ad26.COV2.S at low or high dose, single or two shots; roughly five received placebo; per-sample allocation not given. Sampling took place 63 days after the first vaccine or placebo injection. Profiled with immunoSEQ multiplex PCR; TCRdb holds only in-frame clones, not every one. The sample yields roughly 680,000 clones, around 89% seen once. This record belongs to a study of Ad26.COV2.S vaccination and SARS-CoV-2 variants. The CDR3 consists of 14 residues. J lost 8 bases, V lost 6 bases, and 9 bases had no gene match. Germline V CDR1 and CDR2: LNHNV, YYDKDF (reference sequence).

The clonotype was recovered from a person between 18 and 60 years old who received the Ad26.COV2.S COVID-19 vaccine or a placebo. This specimen was peripheral blood, taken in a trial of Ad26.COV2.S vaccine versus placebo. The chain carries TRBV15 and TRBJ1-2; 10 bases align to TRBD1. CDR3 nucleotides: TGTGCCACCAGTACTTACGGACAGGGGGGAGGCTACACCTTC. As protein: CATSTYGQGGGYTF.